These 27 T cell receptor beta chains share one sample of origin, sequenced in a study of cytomegalovirus exposure and HLA in healthy donors. Vbeta (60) and Jbeta (13) primers were used in the PCR. TCRdb's table, derived via immunoSEQ multiplex PCR, lists solely in-frame clones and lacks some. There are some 250,000 clones in the sample; more than 75% occur only once, and over 5% lies in the top ten. The sample was PBMCs. The receptors derive from a woman in her forties in good health and CMV-seropositive.

The chain has TRBV7-9 and TRBJ1-6; no clear D. This CDR3 region has 18 residues. Trimming took 2 bases from V and 10 from J, leaving 24 bases between them. CDR1 is SEHNR and CDR2 is FQNEAQ in the germline V gene (reference sequence). The CDR3 reads CASSLSVRSDGSSSPLHF. The CDR3 bases are TGTGCCAGCAGCTTATCGGTGCGGTCGGACGGGAGTAGCTCACCCCTCCACTTT.

The chain recombines TRBV30 with TRBJ2-5, with 10 positions matching TRBD1. TRBJ2-7 matches the DNA end more closely, so the J call is doubtful. Germline CDR1 reads GTSNPN; CDR2 reads SVGIG (reference sequence). The CDR3 length is 14 residues. The CDR3 region has the DNA TGTGCCTGGAGTCCGGACAGGGGGGTTTACGAGCAGTACTTC. Translating it yields CAWSPDRGVYEQYF.

J is TRBJ2-5 and V is TRBV5-1; 9 nucleotides match TRBD2. The CDR3 contains 14 residues. Germline V CDR1 and CDR2: SGHRS, YFSETQ. V was clipped by 4 bases and J by 5 bases; unmatched bases: 6. Here the CDR3 DNA reads TGCGCCAGCAGCATCGGACTAGCGCGGGAGACCCAGTACTTC. Translating gives CASSIGLARETQYF.

This chain joins TRBV30 and TRBJ2-3; 10 nucleotides line up with TRBD2. Trimming took 0 bases from V and 4 from J; bases not matched to a gene: 10. The CDR3 contains 17 residues. CDR1 and CDR2 from the germline V gene are GTSNPN and SVGIG (reference sequence). CDR3 sequence: CAWSVTIRAGGPDTQYF. CDR3 in DNA: TGTGCCTGGAGTGTGACGATTAGAGCGGGAGGGCCAGATACGCAGTATTTT.

The chain is built from TRBV5-1 and TRBJ2-3; 14 nucleotides align to TRBD2. V lost 0 bases, J lost 4 bases, and 4 bases stayed unmatched. This CDR3 contains 17 residues. Germline-derived CDR1 and CDR2 are SGHRS and YFSETQ. The CDR3 DNA is TGCGCCAGCAGCTTGGCCCGACTAGCGGGAGGGTCAGATACGCAGTATTTT. This translates into CASSLARLAGGSDTQYF.

The chain links TRBV7-8 to TRBJ1-3; the match to TRBD1 covers 9 bases. Per germline, CDR1 SGHVS and CDR2 FQNEAQ. CDR3 size: 15 residues. After removal of 5 bases from V and 7 bases from J, the junction contained 9 bases not matched to a gene. The DNA of the CDR3 is TGTGCCAGCAGCGCCGGGACAGGGAAACTCAACACCATATATTTT. Protein sequence: CASSAGTGKLNTIYF.

CDR3 sequence (DNA): TGCGCCAGCAGCCCCGGGACAGGGGTGGGGACTGAAGCTTTCTTT. This sequence encodes CASSPGTGVGTEAFF. This chain uses TRBV4-1 with TRBJ1-1, with TRBD1 matching over 10 bases. The junction had 7 bases not matched to a gene; V was cut back by 4 bases and J by 5 bases. The CDR3 is 15 amino acids. Germline CDR1 reads MGHRA; CDR2 reads YSYEKL.

The genes are TRBV15 and TRBJ2-3; D ambiguous. The V end lost 5 bases, the J end lost 0 bases, and 6 bases lay between the germline ends. The CDR3 runs to 13 residues. Germline CDR1 and CDR2: LNHNV and YYDKDF (reference sequence). The CDR3 nucleotides read TGTGCCACCAGCGGCCACAGCACAGATACGCAGTATTTT. It translates to CATSGHSTDTQYF.

V and J are TRBV6-5 and TRBJ1-4; D possibly corresponds to TRBD1 (6 bases). There are 13 residues in the CDR3. The V end lost 5 bases, the J end lost 4 bases, and 8 bases lay between the germline ends. The germline V gene has CDR1 MNHEY and CDR2 SVGAGI. CDR3 protein: CASSRQVNEKLFF. DNA for the CDR3: TGTGCCAGCAGTAGACAGGTTAATGAAAAACTGTTTTTT.

The chain couples TRBV27 to TRBJ1-1; D possibly corresponds to TRBD1 (5 bases). Germline loops: CDR1 MNHEY, CDR2 SMNVEV (reference sequence). Trimming pared 7 bases from V and 2 bases from J, leaving 17 bases between. The length of the CDR3 is 15 residues. The chain's CDR3 is CASIPRQGLNTEAFF. In nucleotides, the CDR3 is TGTGCCAGCATCCCAAGGCAGGGTTTAAACACTGAAGCTTTCTTT.

The V call is TRBV7-7, the J call TRBJ2-5; 12 bases line up with TRBD2. The CDR3 contains 16 residues. Germline assignment: CDR1 SSHAT and CDR2 FNYEAQ (reference sequence). V was pared by 4 bases and J by 4 bases, with 7 bases of the junction left unmatched. The CDR3 loop reads CASSSGLAGRAETQYF. The CDR3 DNA sequence: TGTGCCAGCAGCTCTGGACTAGCGGGGCGGGCAGAGACCCAGTACTTC.

The V call is TRBV19, the J call TRBJ1-2; D is perhaps TRBD1 (6 bases). CDR3 length equals 15 residues. Trimming pared 1 base from V and 3 bases from J, leaving 12 bases between. Germline CDR1 is LNHDA and CDR2 is SQIVND (reference sequence). The CDR3 DNA reads TGTGCCAGTAGTATAGGCCGAACAGGGTACTATGGCTACACCTTC. This gives the protein CASSIGRTGYYGYTF. Full variable domain (rest looked up from reference TRBV19 and TRBJ1-2): DGGITQSPKYLFRKEGQNVTLSCEQNLNHDAMYWYRQDPGQGLRLIYYSQIVNDFQKGDIAEGYSVSREKKESFPLTVTSAQKNPTAFYLCASSIGRTGYYGYTFGSGTRLTVV.

The V and J genes are TRBV28 and TRBJ2-1; 9 bases fit TRBD2. The CDR3 extends over 15 amino acids. V shed 2 bases and J 8 bases; nucleotides not matched to a gene: 7. The V gene's germline CDR1 is MDHEN and CDR2 SYDVKM. In DNA form, the CDR3 reads TGTGCCAGCAGTTTAGTAATAGCGGGAGTCCATGAGCAGTTCTTC. Its protein is CASSLVIAGVHEQFF.

The chain combines TRBV29-1 with TRBJ1-2; weak D call: TRBD1 (5 bases). In germline, CDR1 is SQVTM, CDR2 ANQGSEA. This CDR3 is built from 14 residues. The V end lost 1 base, the J end lost 6 bases, and 15 bases lay between the germline ends. The CDR3 loop is CSVEGAGGRDGYTF. In DNA form, the CDR3 reads TGCAGCGTTGAAGGGGCGGGGGGGAGGGATGGCTACACCTTC. Full variable domain (missing parts from reference TRBV29-1 and TRBJ1-2): SAVISQKPSRDICQRGTSLTIQCQVDSQVTMMFWYRQQPGQSLTLIATANQGSEATYESGFVIDKFPISRPNLTFSTLTVSNMSPEDSSIYLCSVEGAGGRDGYTFGSGTRLTVV.

The J gene is TRBJ2-7, the V gene TRBV11-3, with D perhaps matching TRBD1 (6 bases). The ends were cut back, 2 bases at V and 2 bases at J, with 16 bases in the middle. Germline V gene lookup returns CDR1 SGHNT and CDR2 YENEEA. The CDR3 covers 16 residues. This chain's CDR3 is CASSLSGGYLTYEQYF. The CDR3 nucleotides are TGTGCCAGCAGCTTATCTGGGGGCTACTTAACCTACGAGCAGTACTTC.

J is TRBJ2-3 and V is TRBV27; TRBD2 matches 8 bases. J lost 4 bases, V lost 5 bases, and 11 bases had no gene match. CDR3 size: 16 residues. Germline loops: CDR1 MNHEY, CDR2 SMNVEV (reference sequence). The DNA of the CDR3 is TGTGCCAGCAGTCCCCGGATGCGGGGGGTGCCAGATACGCAGTATTTT. This sequence encodes CASSPRMRGVPDTQYF.

J is TRBJ2-5 and V is TRBV5-1; weak D call: TRBD1 (6 bases). The germline gives CDR1 SGHRS, CDR2 YFSETQ. CDR3 length equals 14 residues. V was cut by 2 bases and J by 3 bases, with 11 bases left in between. This chain's CDR3 is CASSFLRTEETQYF. Written as DNA, the CDR3 is TGCGCCAGCAGCTTTCTTAGGACAGAAGAGACCCAGTACTTC.

The DNA for the CDR3 is TGTGCCAGCAGGGTGACAGGGGGAAGGTCCTACGAGCAGTACTTC. Its protein product is CASRVTGGRSYEQYF. The chain uses TRBV13 and TRBJ2-7; 9 bases are shared with TRBD1. The germline CDR1 and CDR2 sequences are PRHDT and FYEKMQ (reference sequence). There are 15 residues in the CDR3. J was trimmed by 1 base and V by 6 bases; bases with no gene match: 7.

Concerning this clone: Since no conserved phenylalanine or tryptophan closes the CDR3, a read error is the likely cause. V gene TRBV19 combines with J gene TRBJ1-5; 7 bases map to TRBD1. The ends lost 6 bases at V and 3 bases at J; junction bases unmatched: 5. CDR1 and CDR2 from the germline V gene are LNHDA and SQIVND (reference sequence). This CDR3 is built from 14 residues. Written as DNA, the CDR3 is TGTGCCAGTAGCCCCACAGGGGACAATCAGCCCCAGCATCTT. Amino acid sequence: CASSPTGDNQPQHL.

The chain links TRBV5-1 to TRBJ1-4, with 11 bases identical to TRBD1. V was pared by 4 bases and J by 8 bases, with 7 bases of the junction left unmatched. The CDR3 extends over 15 amino acids. Germline assignment: CDR1 SGHRS and CDR2 YFSETQ. The CDR3: CASSATGTGGEKLFF. Written as DNA, the CDR3 is TGCGCCAGCAGCGCCACCGGGACAGGGGGGGAAAAACTGTTTTTT.

This clone was counted between two and nine times. The V call is TRBV27, the J call TRBJ2-1; 8 nucleotides line up with TRBD2. Germline values: CDR1 MNHEY, CDR2 SMNVEV (reference sequence). This CDR3 contains 15 residues. V gave up 2 bases and J gave up 4 bases; unmatched junction bases: 4. CDR3 coding DNA: TGTGCCAGCAGTTTAAAACTAGCGGTATACAATGAGCAGTTCTTC. This translates into CASSLKLAVYNEQFF.

V usage is TRBV5-4 and J usage is TRBJ1-2; D is unresolved. Trimming pared 0 bases from V and 2 bases from J, leaving 5 bases between. The CDR3 extends over 13 amino acids. Germline V CDR1 and CDR2: SGHNT, YYREEE (reference sequence). CDR3 in amino acids: CASSLDENYGYTF. In DNA, the CDR3 is TGTGCCAGCAGCTTGGACGAGAACTATGGCTACACCTTC.

The chain employs TRBV2 and TRBJ1-1, with D perhaps TRBD1 (5 bases). The CDR3 has 14 amino acids. Germline V CDR1 and CDR2: SNHLY, FYNNEI. The V end lost 6 bases, the J end lost 11 bases, and 22 bases lay between the germline ends. In nucleotides, the CDR3 is TGTGCCAGCAGAGCGGGACGGGACCTCGGGCGGGCTTTCTTT. Amino acid sequence: CASRAGRDLGRAFF.

This clone showed up just once. J is TRBJ1-1 and V is TRBV28; TRBD1 is a possible D gene (5 bases). V lost 5 bases and J lost 7, with 17 bases in between. Per the germline V gene, CDR1 is MDHEN and CDR2 is SYDVKM. This CDR3 has 14 amino acids. The CDR3 DNA reads as TGTGCCAGCAGTCGCCCAGGGAGGACCTATGAAGCTTTCTTT. This codes for CASSRPGRTYEAFF.

This clone was detected once. The rearrangement joins TRBV30 to TRBJ1-1; unclear D gene. The CDR3 sequence is 15 residues long. Trimming stripped 0 bases from V and 3 bases from J, with 14 bases between. Germline CDR1 GTSNPN, CDR2 SVGIG (reference sequence). The CDR3 DNA reads TGTGCCTGGAGTGTTGGCAGGCACCTTGACACTGAAGCTTTCTTT. Its translation: CAWSVGRHLDTEAFF.

The chain is built from TRBV27 and TRBJ1-2, with D perhaps TRBD1 (5 bases). The CDR3 totals 15 residues. Germline V gene lookup returns CDR1 MNHEY and CDR2 SMNVEV (reference sequence). Trimming pared 5 bases from V and 5 bases from J, leaving 18 bases between. The chain's CDR3 is CASSPRGGFGYGYTF. CDR3 DNA sequence: TGTGCCAGCAGTCCCCGGGGGGGGTTCGGATATGGCTACACCTTC.

As concerns this clone: One junction end disagrees with the germline gene, perhaps due to a read error. Other DNA sequences in the sample encode the same CDR3. This rearrangement joins TRBV7-9 to TRBJ2-7; the D is unclear. CDR3 length: 12 amino acids. CDR1 is SEHNR, CDR2 FQNEAQ, per germline (reference sequence). The CDR3, as DNA: TGTTCCAGCAGCTTGGCAAGCTACGAGCAGTACTTC. Its protein is CSSSLASYEQYF.